These T cell receptor beta chains were read from a single sample in a study of preoperative IRX-2 immunotherapy in early breast cancer. Measured with immunoSEQ multiplex PCR; TCRdb has only the in-frame clones, and not every one. The sample consists of roughly 6,200 clones, roughly three quarters of them appearing once. The sequencing used tumor tissue, collected before IRX-2 immunotherapy. The source is a human donor with breast cancer. Both conserved end residues are part of each CDR3. Fields, in order: J gene, D gene, clone size, V gene, CDR3 DNA, CDR3 protein. D genes are given only for firm matches. Part of the rows lack a size; the others show once, few, many or a class for expanded clones.

TRBJ2-3 | TRBD2 | . | TRBV9 | TGTGCCAGCAGCGTAGCCCTGACTAGCGGGGGTCGCACAGATACGCAGTATTTT | CASSVALTSGGRTDTQYF
TRBJ2-1 | TRBD2 | . | TRBV5-1 | TGCGCCAGCAGCTCGGGACTAGCGGGGTATTTCGCCTACAATGAGCAGTTCTTC | CASSSGLAGYFAYNEQFF
TRBJ1-5 | . | . | TRBV6-8 | TGTGCCAGCAGTGACTCCGGACAGAGATTTTTAAGCAATCAGCCCCAGCATTTT | CASSDSGQRFLSNQPQHF
TRBJ2-2 | . | . | TRBV6-8 | TGTGCCAGCAGGGCCGGGGGGCTGAACGGGGAGCTGTTTTTT | CASRAGGLNGELFF
TRBJ1-5 | TRBD1 | . | TRBV6-8 | TGTGCCATCAGGGGGACGGATCAGCCCCAGCATTTT | CAIRGTDQPQHF
TRBJ2-7 | . | . | TRBV6-7 | TGTGCCAGCAGTTACAGCGCTGTAAGGGGGACAACCGCCTACGAGCAGTACTTC | CASSYSAVRGTTAYEQYF
TRBJ2-7 | . | . | TRBV6-8 | TGTGCCAGCAGTGTCGGGGGTTCCTACGAGCAGTACTTC | CASSVGGSYEQYF
TRBJ1-1 | . | . | TRBV9 | TGTGCCAGCACGTCTGAAGGGGACACTGAAGCTTTCTTT | CASTSEGDTEAFF
TRBJ1-6 | TRBD1 | medium-sized | TRBV11-3 | TGTGCCAGCAGCCATACAGGGGGCGAGAGATCACCCCTCCACTTT | CASSHTGGERSPLHF
TRBJ1-2 | . | . | TRBV6-8 | TGTGCCAGCAGCCCAGGGGCAGGGTATGGCTACACCTTC | CASSPGAGYGYTF
TRBJ1-1 | TRBD1 | . | TRBV11-3 | TGTGCCAGCAGCCCGGTGGACAGGCGGAACACTGAAGCTTTCTTT | CASSPVDRRNTEAFF
TRBJ1-5 | . | . | TRBV6-8 | TGTGCCAGCAGTAAACTTCAGGGAGTAGGTCAGCCCCAGCATTTT | CASSKLQGVGQPQHF
TRBJ2-7 | . | . | TRBV6-9 | TGTGCCAGCAAGCCGGACAGACTAACTCTCTACGAGCAGTACTTC | CASKPDRLTLYEQYF
TRBJ1-1 | . | . | TRBV6-8 | TGTGCCAGCAGTTACTCGAAGGCGGCACAGGGGAACACTGAAGCTTTCTTT | CASSYSKAAQGNTEAFF
TRBJ1-1 | . | . | TRBV7-1 | TGTGCCAGCAGCTTAATGGAGCGGACTGAAGCTTTCTTT | CASSLMERTEAFF
TRBJ1-1 | . | . | TRBV30 | TGTGCCTGGAGTCGGCGTAACACTGAAGCTTTCTTT | CAWSRRNTEAFF
TRBJ2-3 | . | . | TRBV7-6 | TGTGCCAGCAGCCCAATTCGTATCGGGGAGACCACAGATACGCAGTATTTT | CASSPIRIGETTDTQYF
TRBJ1-1 | TRBD1 | . | TRBV11-3 | TGTGCCAGCAGCCGACAGGGGGCCGGTACTGAAGCTTTCTTT | CASSRQGAGTEAFF
TRBJ2-5 | . | . | TRBV5-1 | TGCGCCAGCAGCTTAATCGGACAGAAACAAGAGACCCAGTACTTC | CASSLIGQKQETQYF
TRBJ2-1 | TRBD2 | . | TRBV12-5 | TGTGCTAGTGGTAACCCTTTAGCGGGGGGGCCGGACAATGAGCAGTTCTTC | CASGNPLAGGPDNEQFF
TRBJ1-6 | TRBD1 | few | TRBV15 | TGTGCCACCAGCAGAGGAATAGGACAGGGGTCACCCCTCCACTTT | CATSRGIGQGSPLHF
TRBJ2-3 | TRBD2 | medium-sized | TRBV18 | TGTGCCAGCTCACCAAAGATTATAGTCGGGACTAGCCTCGATACGCAGTATTTT | CASSPKIIVGTSLDTQYF
TRBJ2-1 | TRBD2 | few | TRBV11-3 | TGTGCCAGCAGCTTAACTAGCGGGGGCATGGGACACAATGAGCAGTTCTTC | CASSLTSGGMGHNEQFF
TRBJ1-2 | . | once | TRBV6-8 | TGTGCCAGCAGTGTAGGGAACTATGGCTACACCTTC | CASSVGNYGYTF
TRBJ2-2 | TRBD2 | . | TRBV12-5 | TGTGCCACCCGGCTCGGGGGGGCCTCCGGGGAGCTGTTTTTT | CATRLGGASGELFF
TRBJ2-3 | TRBD2 | . | TRBV23-1 | TGCGCCAGCAGCCCCCCGGGACTAGCGGGTAATACGCAGTATTTT | CASSPPGLAGNTQYF
TRBJ2-1 | . | . | TRBV19 | TGTGCCAGTGGGCGACTAGATAGGGATAACAATGAGCAGTTCTTC | CASGRLDRDNNEQFF
TRBJ1-2 | TRBD1 | . | TRBV6-7 | TGTGCCAGCAGACGACAGGGGGGTAACTATGGCTACACCTTC | CASRRQGGNYGYTF
TRBJ2-6 | TRBD1 | . | TRBV19 | TGTGCCAGTAGTCCCGGGACAGGGGGCTTCCCTGGGGCCAACGTCCTGACTTTC | CASSPGTGGFPGANVLTF